A single sample is the source of the 31 T cell receptor beta chains below, sequenced in a study of shared clonotypes between healthy human individuals. Profiling relied on immunoSEQ multiplex PCR, and the TCRdb table lists in-frame clones only, not all of them. The data contain some 2.3 million clones, 80% to 95% of them singletons. Source material: naive CD4+ T cells from PBMCs. As for subset: CD45RA+ positively selected. These receptors all come from a man between 18 and 29 years old in good health. Some clones in this sample may be carry-over from other donors' samples.

This chain links TRBV27 with TRBJ2-5; D tentatively fits TRBD1 or TRBD2 (7 bases each). CDR3 length: 13 residues. Germline V gene data show CDR1 as MNHEY and CDR2 as SMNVEV (reference sequence). Trimming left V 7 bases short and J 9 bases short, with 18 bases between. DNA of the CDR3: TGTGCCAGCACCCCGGTCCAGGGGGGGGCCCAGTACTTC. It translates to CASTPVQGGAQYF.

The V gene is TRBV2, the J gene TRBJ2-1, with D tentatively TRBD1 (5 bases). Germline assignment: CDR1 SNHLY and CDR2 FYNNEI. Between the trimmed V and J ends, which lost 3 bases and 9 bases, there was a span of 12 bases. The CDR3 length is 13 residues. In DNA form, the CDR3 reads TGTGCCAGCAGTGAGCAGTCAAGGGGTGAGCAGTTCTTC. It encodes CASSEQSRGEQFF.

This chain connects TRBV12-5 to TRBJ2-1, with D uncertain. Germline CDR1 LGHNT, CDR2 FRNRAP. There are 15 residues in the CDR3. With 6 bases removed from V and 6 bases from J, the gap between germline ends came to 18 bases. The CDR3 spells CASGTGISPLNEQFF. The CDR3, as DNA: TGTGCTAGTGGGACGGGCATCTCCCCGCTCAATGAGCAGTTCTTC.

This chain uses TRBV7-3 with TRBJ2-3; 8 bases map to TRBD2. The CDR3 is 17 residues long. CDR1 and CDR2 (germline): SGHTA, FQGTGA. The V segment lost 0 bases and the J segment 2 bases; nucleotides outside the gene matches: 7. CDR3 DNA: TGTGCCAGCAGCTTAACGTTAGTAGCGGGATTCACAGATACGCAGTATTTT. Its translation: CASSLTLVAGFTDTQYF.

This CDR3 reads CASSGNRGTNEKLFF. The CDR3 nucleotides read TGCGCCAGCAGCGGAAATAGGGGAACTAATGAAAAACTGTTTTTT. The V and J genes are TRBV10-2 and TRBJ1-4, with D maybe TRBD1 (5 bases). Germline CDR1 is WSHSY and CDR2 is SAAADI. V was clipped by 6 bases and J by 1 base, with 12 bases between them. This CDR3 contains 15 residues.

The rearrangement links TRBV28 to TRBJ1-5, with 7 bases identical to TRBD1. V was pared by 5 bases and J by 5 bases, with 9 bases of the junction left unmatched. In germline, CDR1 is MDHEN, CDR2 SYDVKM. This CDR3 comprises 15 residues. The CDR3 sequence is CASSGEGARDQPQHF. In nucleotides, the CDR3 is TGTGCCAGCAGTGGAGAGGGGGCTAGGGATCAGCCCCAGCATTTT.

For this clone: This may come from a read error, since a much larger clone is one base off. Other DNA variants within this sample encode the same CDR3. The V and J genes are TRBV28 and TRBJ2-5; D is uncertain. Germline V CDR1 and CDR2: MDHEN, SYDVKM. CDR3 length: 11 residues. Trimming shortened V by 2 bases and J by 4 bases, and 2 bases separated the two germline ends. CDR3 in amino acids: CASSLLETQYF. The CDR3 nucleotides read TGTGCCAGCAGTTTACTAGAGACCCAGTACTTC.

The sample holds one count of this clone. This chain uses TRBV9 with TRBJ2-1, with TRBD2 matching 10 bases. V was pared by 4 bases and J by 3 bases, with 7 bases of the junction left unmatched. The germline V gene encodes CDR1 SGDLS and CDR2 YYNGEE. This CDR3 spans 16 amino acids. The CDR3 protein is CASSPELAGVYNEQFF. DNA for the CDR3: TGTGCCAGCAGCCCCGAGCTAGCGGGAGTCTACAATGAGCAGTTCTTC.

Details on this clone: The same CDR3 arises from other DNA sequences in this sample as well. The rearrangement uses TRBV5-1 and TRBJ2-1, with 8 bases fitting TRBD2. The CDR3 loop spans 16 amino acids. The trim removed 0 bases at V and 0 bases at J, leaving 2 bases unmatched. Germline CDR1 SGHRS, CDR2 YFSETQ. The CDR3 region has the DNA TGCGCCAGCAGCTTGGAAGGACTAGCCTCCTACAATGAGCAGTTCTTC. Translation: CASSLEGLASYNEQFF.

The chain employs TRBV6-5 and TRBJ2-3; tentative D call: TRBD1 (6 bases). Germline-derived CDR1 and CDR2 are MNHEY and SVGAGI. This CDR3 comprises 14 residues. Between the trimmed V and J ends, which lost 5 bases and 0 bases, there was a span of 9 bases. This CDR3 reads CASSHRDSTDTQYF. CDR3 bases: TGTGCCAGCAGTCACAGGGACAGCACAGATACGCAGTATTTT.

This clone turned up a few times. The chain employs TRBV2 and TRBJ1-1, with D possibly matching TRBD1 (5 bases). The germline V gene has CDR1 SNHLY and CDR2 FYNNEI. The CDR3 is made up of 14 amino acids. Trimming removed 3 bases at V and 5 bases at J, with 13 bases between. The CDR3 sequence: CASSDRGMGTEAFF. The CDR3 nucleotides are TGTGCCAGCAGTGATCGGGGGATGGGTACTGAAGCTTTCTTT.

This chain joins TRBV5-4 and TRBJ2-1; 11 nucleotides line up with TRBD2. Per germline, CDR1 SGHNT and CDR2 YYREEE (reference sequence). V gave up 3 bases and J gave up 0 bases; unmatched junction bases: 11. There are 19 residues in the CDR3. CDR3 nucleotides: TGTGCCAGCAGCTACCCCGGGGGACTAGCGGTGAGCTCCTACAATGAGCAGTTCTTC. This gives the protein CASSYPGGLAVSSYNEQFF.

Details on this clone: The same CDR3 arises from other DNA sequences in this sample as well. The chain uses TRBV6-5 and TRBJ2-1, with TRBD1 as a possible D gene (6 bases). V lost 2 bases to trimming and J lost 9 bases, with 8 bases between them. Germline CDR1 and CDR2: MNHEY and SVGAGI. This CDR3 comprises 12 residues. The CDR3 DNA sequence: TGTGCCAGCAGTTACCGAGGGGGTGAGCAGTTCTTC. Its translation is CASSYRGGEQFF.

V usage is TRBV28 and J usage is TRBJ2-2, with 10 positions matching TRBD2. The V gene end was trimmed by 1 base and the J gene end by 3 bases; junction bases not matched to a gene: 5. The length of the CDR3 is 17 residues. Germline CDR1 and CDR2: MDHEN and SYDVKM. The CDR3 loop is CASSLLASGGYTGELFF. CDR3 coding DNA: TGTGCCAGCAGTTTATTGGCTAGCGGGGGATACACCGGGGAGCTGTTTTTT.

The V call is TRBV6-4, the J call TRBJ1-1; D is unclear. Between the trimmed V and J ends, which lost 5 bases and 4 bases, there was a span of 8 bases. CDR3 length: 12 residues. Per germline, CDR1 MRHNA and CDR2 SNTAGT. The CDR3 DNA reads as TGTGCCAGCAGTCGTATCCTCACTGAAGCTTTCTTT. This encodes CASSRILTEAFF.

The rearrangement uses TRBV4-1 and TRBJ2-2; 8 positions match TRBD1. The V gene end was trimmed by 3 bases and the J gene end by 1 base; junction bases not matched to a gene: 7. The CDR3 is 17 amino acids. Germline CDR1 MGHRA, CDR2 YSYEKL. The CDR3 nucleotides are TGCGCCAGCAGCCACGCAAGGACAGGGAAGAACACCGGGGAGCTGTTTTTT. It translates to CASSHARTGKNTGELFF.

The V call is TRBV6-5, the J call TRBJ2-7; weak D call: TRBD1 (6 bases). Trimming took 3 bases from V and 1 from J, leaving 13 bases between them. CDR1 is MNHEY, CDR2 SVGAGI, per germline. CDR3 length: 15 residues. The CDR3 nucleotides are TGTGCCAGCAGTTATAACTGGGGGCCTTCCTACGAGCAGTACTTC. This sequence encodes CASSYNWGPSYEQYF.

CDR3 bases: TGTGCCAGCTCACCAGTCACCCCGAGCTCCTACAATGAGCAGTTCTTC. Protein product: CASSPVTPSSYNEQFF. The chain has TRBV18 and TRBJ2-1; D uncertain. The germline V and J ends were trimmed by 2 bases and 0 bases, with 11 bases remaining between them. The V gene's germline CDR1 is KGHSH and CDR2 LQKENI. The CDR3 totals 16 residues.

Here the CDR3 DNA reads TGCGCCAGCAGCTCCAACAGGGGGCCCCAGCATGGCTACACCTTC. Its translation is CASSSNRGPQHGYTF. The chain joins TRBV5-1 to TRBJ1-2; 9 bases are a match to TRBD1. V lost 3 bases and J lost 6; bases outside the gene matches: 9. This CDR3 contains 15 residues. Germline V gives CDR1 SGHRS, CDR2 YFSETQ.

This chain links TRBV18 with TRBJ2-7; perhaps TRBD2 as D (5 bases). V was clipped by 2 bases and J by 2 bases, with 10 bases between them. Looked up from germline, CDR1 is KGHSH and CDR2 is LQKENI. CDR3 length: 14 amino acids. CDR3 DNA: TGTGCCAGCTCACCAGGACTTACTACCTACGAGCAGTACTTC. This sequence encodes CASSPGLTTYEQYF.

The rearrangement joins TRBV11-3 to TRBJ2-1, with 7 bases matching TRBD1. CDR1 and CDR2 from the germline V gene are SGHNT and YENEEA. The junction had 5 bases not matched to a gene; V was cut back by 5 bases and J by 4 bases. The CDR3 contains 14 residues. In DNA, the CDR3 is TGTGCCAGCAGCCAACGGGACAGTTACAATGAGCAGTTCTTC. This encodes CASSQRDSYNEQFF. Variable domain in full (rest from reference TRBV11-3 and TRBJ2-1): EAGVVQSPRYKIIEKKQPVAFWCNPISGHNTLYWYLQNLGQGPELLIRYENEEAVDDSQLPKDRFSAERLKGVDSTLKIQPAELGDSAVYLCASSQRDSYNEQFFGPGTRLTVL.

The count of this clone is one. The same CDR3 is also encoded by other DNA sequences in this sample. J is TRBJ2-7 and V is TRBV5-4, with 13 bases identical to TRBD2. Per the germline V gene, CDR1 is SGHNT and CDR2 is YYREEE (reference sequence). CDR3 length: 15 residues. After removal of 4 bases from V and 7 bases from J, the junction contained 8 bases not matched to a gene. In DNA form, the CDR3 reads TGTGCCAGCAGCAAGACTAGCGGGAGGTCATATGAGCAGTACTTC. It codes for CASSKTSGRSYEQYF.

The chain recombines TRBV25-1 with TRBJ2-3; perhaps TRBD2 as D (6 bases). Trimming stripped 4 bases from V and 4 bases from J, with 18 bases between. The CDR3 is 16 residues long. Germline values: CDR1 MGHDK, CDR2 SYGVNS. CDR3 region: CASSAPWEDKADTQYF. CDR3 nucleotide sequence: TGTGCCAGCAGTGCTCCTTGGGAGGACAAGGCAGATACGCAGTATTTT.

V is TRBV7-3 and J is TRBJ1-1, with 8 bases aligning to TRBD1. J gave up 0 bases and V 5 bases, and 11 bases lay outside the gene matches. This CDR3 has 17 amino acids. Germline V gene sequence: CDR1 SGHTA, CDR2 FQGTGA. CDR3 sequence: CASSKTGGMLVNTEAFF. Here the CDR3 DNA reads TGTGCCAGCAGCAAAACAGGGGGGATGCTCGTGAACACTGAAGCTTTCTTT.

Turning to this clone: Different DNA sequences within this sample yield the same CDR3. The rearrangement joins TRBV5-1 to TRBJ1-1, with 7 bases matching TRBD1. Trimming at V came to 0 bases and at J to 1 base, leaving 3 bases not matched to a gene. Germline-derived CDR1 and CDR2 are SGHRS and YFSETQ. The CDR3 sequence is 15 residues long. The CDR3: CASSLGGTANTEAFF. The CDR3 DNA sequence: TGCGCCAGCAGCTTGGGAGGGACAGCGAACACTGAAGCTTTCTTT. The full variable domain, in which reference TRBV5-1 and TRBJ1-1 provide the parts outside the CDR3, is KAGVTQTPRYLIKTRGQQVTLSCSPISGHRSVSWYQQTPGQGLQFLFEYFSETQRNKGNFPGRFSGRQFSNSRSEMNVSTLELGDSALYLCASSLGGTANTEAFFGQGTRLTVV.

The genes are TRBV7-2 and TRBJ1-3, with D unclear. The CDR3 is made up of 15 amino acids. With 1 base removed from V and 4 bases from J, the gap between germline ends came to 11 bases. The V gene's germline CDR1 is SGHTA and CDR2 FQGNSA. The CDR3 region is CASSLVQEVGNTIYF. In nucleotides, the CDR3 is TGTGCCAGCAGCTTAGTGCAGGAGGTGGGAAACACCATATATTTT.

The chain has TRBV5-4 and TRBJ1-1; D may be TRBD1 (5 bases). With 4 bases removed from V and 5 bases from J, the gap between germline ends came to 15 bases. The germline CDR1 and CDR2 sequences are SGHNT and YYREEE (reference sequence). The CDR3 has 14 amino acids. For the CDR3, the DNA is TGTGCCAGCAGCCGACCCGAGGGGAGGACTGAAGCTTTCTTT. The encoded protein is CASSRPEGRTEAFF.

The J gene is TRBJ2-1, the V gene TRBV7-2; 10 nucleotides agree with TRBD2. With 7 bases clipped from V and 6 bases from J, the junction kept 3 bases outside the gene matches. This CDR3 is 13 amino acids long. Per the germline V gene, CDR1 is SGHTA and CDR2 is FQGNSA. The CDR3 region has the DNA TGTGCCAGCACATTAGCGGGAGGCAATGAGCAGTTCTTC. Its protein product is CASTLAGGNEQFF.

The chain joins TRBV5-1 to TRBJ2-5, with D perhaps TRBD1 (5 bases). V was cut by 2 bases and J by 5 bases, with 25 bases left in between. Germline CDR1 SGHRS, CDR2 YFSETQ. CDR3 length: 18 residues. CDR3 in amino acids: CASSFGFGQGIGRETQYF. CDR3 coding DNA: TGCGCCAGCAGCTTCGGGTTCGGCCAGGGAATCGGCCGCGAGACCCAGTACTTC.

In its sample, this clone was seen once. The sample carries other DNA sequences with the same CDR3. The chain carries TRBV30 and TRBJ1-1; D is possibly TRBD1 (5 bases). The CDR3 spans 13 residues. Trimming took off 2 bases at V and 4 bases at J, with 11 bases between the two ends. CDR1 is GTSNPN and CDR2 is SVGIG in the germline V gene (reference sequence). The CDR3: CAWSRTGGTEAFF. The CDR3 nucleotides read TGTGCCTGGAGTAGGACGGGGGGCACTGAAGCTTTCTTT.

This chain uses TRBV2 with TRBJ2-6; either TRBD1 or TRBD2 may fit D (5 bases each). The CDR3 contains 17 residues. V dropped 6 bases and J dropped 0 bases, with 15 bases sitting between them. In germline, CDR1 is SNHLY, CDR2 FYNNEI. The CDR3 sequence is CASSYPHGGSGANVLTF. DNA for the CDR3: TGTGCCAGCAGCTACCCCCATGGGGGCTCTGGGGCCAACGTCCTGACTTTC.